These 10 T cell receptor beta chains share one sample of origin, sequenced in a study of T cell repertoires in cytomegalovirus infection. These receptors are not linked to any known antigen. TCRdb used MiXCR to reprocess the reads, holding one entry per CDR3 protein. The table lists tens of thousands of distinct CDR3 sequences, about a fifth of them singletons, with about 53% in the top ten. The sample here was CD8+ T cells from cultured PBMCs, taken from culture after CMV antigen stimulation. These receptors came from a human donor in good health (CMV status not recorded). Some clones in this sample may be carry-over from other donors' samples.

V and J are TRBV3-1 and TRBJ2-2; D is uncertain. The CDR3 loop spans 14 amino acids. The V end lost 4 bases, the J end lost 6 bases, and 12 bases lay between the germline ends. Germline lookup yields CDR1 LGHDT and CDR2 YNNKEL (reference sequence). CDR3: CASSPQMWAGELFF. CDR3 in DNA: TGTGCCAGCAGCCCTCAGATGTGGGCCGGGGAGCTGTTTTTT.

V is TRBV11-2 and J is TRBJ2-5, with 8 nucleotides matching TRBD2. In germline, CDR1 is SGHAT, CDR2 FQNNGV. V dropped 4 bases and J dropped 1; count of bases not matched to a gene: 11. There are 17 residues in the CDR3. CDR3 in amino acids: CASSYPTGGAVQETQYF. CDR3 nucleotide sequence: TGTGCCAGCAGCTATCCTACCGGGGGGGCGGTCCAAGAGACCCAGTACTTC.

This clonotype was detected only a few times. DNA for the CDR3: TGTGCCAGCAGCGAATCTACATACTCCCAGCAGTACTTC. This sequence encodes CASSESTYSQQYF. V is TRBV6-6 and J is TRBJ2-7, with unresolved D. Germline CDR1 MNHNY, CDR2 SVGAGI (reference sequence). CDR3 length equals 13 residues. V was trimmed by 6 bases and J by 8 bases, leaving 17 bases between them.

V and J are TRBV7-3 and TRBJ2-3, with D maybe TRBD2 (7 bases). The CDR3 totals 16 residues. Germline assignment: CDR1 SGHTA and CDR2 FQGTGA. V gave up 9 bases and J gave up 2 bases, with 21 bases separating them. The CDR3 nucleotides are TGTGCCAGAAGCCATAGGGGGGGGGGATCCACAGATACGCAGTATTTT. It encodes CARSHRGGGSTDTQYF. Looking up the rest from reference TRBV7-3 and TRBJ2-3 gives the full variable domain: GAGVSQTPSNKVTEKGKYVELRCDPISGHTALYWYRQSLGQGPEFLIYFQGTGAADDSGLPNDRFFAVRPEGSVSTLKIQRTERGDSAVYLCARSHRGGGSTDTQYFGPGTRLTVL.

This clonotype was observed a handful of times. This chain connects TRBV27 to TRBJ2-1; a possible D gene is TRBD2 (6 bases). Germline V lookup: CDR1 MNHEY, CDR2 SMNVEV (reference sequence). The CDR3 is 15 residues long. V gave up 2 bases and J gave up 6 bases, with 14 bases separating them. The CDR3, as DNA: TGTGCCAGCAGTTTAGGAGGGAGTGGAGTCAATGAGCAGTTCTTC. This encodes CASSLGGSGVNEQFF.

This clonotype occurred a few times. The chain recombines TRBV28 with TRBJ2-1; 11 bases fit TRBD2. Germline V gives CDR1 MDHEN, CDR2 SYDVKM. With V trimmed by 6 bases and J by 6 bases, 10 bases remained unmatched. This CDR3 comprises 16 residues. The chain's CDR3 is CASSSELAGVGNEQFF. DNA of the CDR3: TGTGCCAGCAGCTCCGAACTAGCGGGAGTAGGCAATGAGCAGTTCTTC. The full variable domain, its missing parts supplied by reference TRBV28 and TRBJ2-1, is DVKVTQSSRYLVKRTGEKVFLECVQDMDHENMFWYRQDPGLGLRLIYFSYDVKMKEKGDIPEGYSVSREKKERFSLILESASTNQTSMYLCASSSELAGVGNEQFFGPGTRLTVL.

This clonotype has more than one count but fewer than ten. The chain carries TRBV2 and TRBJ1-6, with TRBD1 matching 10 bases. This CDR3 spans 14 amino acids. CDR1 and CDR2 from the germline V gene are SNHLY and FYNNEI. With V trimmed by 6 bases and J by 10 bases, 6 bases remained unmatched. CDR3 amino acids: CASRRGTGDSPLHF. The CDR3 nucleotides are TGTGCCAGCAGGCGGGGGACAGGGGACTCACCCCTCCACTTT.

This clonotype was counted many times. The J gene is TRBJ2-7, the V gene TRBV28; a weak D match, TRBD1 (6 bases). The CDR3 totals 13 residues. V lost 5 bases, J lost 7 bases, and 15 bases lay in between. Germline values: CDR1 MDHEN, CDR2 SYDVKM. As DNA, the CDR3 is TGTGCCAGCAGTCCACGTGGGGGCGGAGAGCAGTACTTC. Its translation: CASSPRGGGEQYF.

This clonotype has a count of ten or more. The gene calls are TRBV7-9 and TRBJ1-1; 7 nucleotides agree with TRBD1. J gave up 5 bases and V 3 bases, and 6 bases lay outside the gene matches. The CDR3 covers 14 residues. Germline V gives CDR1 SEHNR, CDR2 FQNEAQ (reference sequence). The CDR3 bases are TGTGCCAGCAGCTTCGACAGGGAGGGGACTGAAGCTTTCTTT. It codes for CASSFDREGTEAFF.

This clonotype was seen only once. The genes are TRBV9 and TRBJ2-2, with D perhaps assigned TRBD1 or TRBD2 (5 bases each). The CDR3 consists of 14 residues. Germline values: CDR1 SGDLS, CDR2 YYNGEE. Trimming stripped 0 bases from V and 5 bases from J, with 8 bases between. The CDR3 loop is CASSVAGTTGELFF. The CDR3 DNA reads as TGTGCCAGCAGCGTAGCGGGGACGACCGGGGAGCTGTTTTTT.